Below are 18 T cell receptor beta chains sequenced from a single sample in a study of cytomegalovirus exposure and HLA in healthy donors. Use of 60 Vbeta and 13 Jbeta primers characterized the PCR. Only in-frame clones appear in the TCRdb table, and some are missing; sequencing was by immunoSEQ multiplex PCR. The sample has tens of thousands of clones, roughly 80% seen once. Material: PBMCs. The receptors come from a man aged 30 to 45 in good health and CMV-seronegative.

J is TRBJ1-4 and V is TRBV7-9; TRBD1 matches at 7 bases. The J segment lost 4 bases and the V segment lost 4 bases, leaving 6 bases of the junction unmatched. CDR1 is SEHNR, CDR2 FQNEAQ, per germline (reference sequence). The CDR3 length is 15 residues. The CDR3 DNA sequence: TGTGCCAGCAGCTCGACCGGGACAGTTAATGAAAAACTGTTTTTT. Its protein product is CASSSTGTVNEKLFF. The full variable domain, its missing parts supplied by reference TRBV7-9 and TRBJ1-4, is DTGVSQNPRHKITKRGQNVTFRCDPISEHNRLYWYRQTLGQGPEFLTYFQNEAQLEKSRLLSDRFSAERPKGSFSTLEIQRTEQGDSAMYLCASSSTGTVNEKLFFGSGTQLSVL.

This clone was counted only a few times. The chain is built from TRBV30 and TRBJ2-7; weak D call: TRBD1 (6 bases). The V gene lost 3 bases and the J gene lost 2 bases, with 11 bases spanning the gap. This CDR3 is 13 amino acids long. Germline CDR1 is GTSNPN and CDR2 is SVGIG (reference sequence). CDR3 region: CAWSQGSTYEQYF. The CDR3 nucleotides read TGTGCCTGGAGCCAGGGGAGCACCTACGAGCAGTACTTC.

The gene calls are TRBV2 and TRBJ2-2; D is perhaps TRBD2 (5 bases). V lost 3 bases and J lost 6, with 17 bases in between. Looked up from germline, CDR1 is SNHLY and CDR2 is FYNNEI. The CDR3 contains 16 residues. CDR3 DNA sequence: TGTGCCAGCAGTGATCCGTTGGCTAGCAGATCCGGGGAGCTGTTTTTT. Its translation is CASSDPLASRSGELFF.

The chain uses TRBV5-5 and TRBJ1-6; 9 bases align to TRBD1. Trimming took 2 bases from V and 14 from J; bases not matched to a gene: 11. Germline V gives CDR1 SGHKS, CDR2 YYEKEE (reference sequence). The CDR3 has 15 residues. The CDR3 DNA follows: TGTGCCAGCAGCTTTGTCGTATCGGACAGGGGATCCCTCCACTTT. Translated, it gives CASSFVVSDRGSLHF.

The chain joins TRBV18 to TRBJ2-5, with 7 bases lining up with TRBD1. The CDR3 is 18 amino acids. The ends lost 1 base at V and 2 bases at J; junction bases unmatched: 13. The germline CDR1 and CDR2 sequences are KGHSH and LQKENI. Here the CDR3 DNA reads TGTGCCAGCTCACCACAAGTTTTAGGGGGCCGCCCTCAAGAGACCCAGTACTTC. Translating gives CASSPQVLGGRPQETQYF.

The J gene is TRBJ1-2, the V gene TRBV6-4, with D unclear. This CDR3 comprises 15 residues. Per the germline V gene, CDR1 is MRHNA and CDR2 is SNTAGT. The V gene lost 0 bases and the J gene lost 2 bases, with 10 bases spanning the gap. In DNA form, the CDR3 reads TGTGCCAGCAGTGACTCGGCCCTGGCCAACTATGGCTACACCTTC. This codes for CASSDSALANYGYTF.

V is TRBV7-2 and J is TRBJ2-5; 10 bases map to TRBD2. Matching the DNA end better, TRBJ2-7 makes the J call doubtful. The CDR3 has 16 amino acids. The germline V gene has CDR1 SGHTA and CDR2 FQGNSA. The DNA of the CDR3 is TGTGCCAGCAGCTTAGCGTCACTAGCGGGAACCTACGAGCAGTACTTC. Translating it yields CASSLASLAGTYEQYF.

CDR3 DNA: TGTGCCAGCACCACGGCCGGGGGTCGGTCCGAGCAGTACTTC. This codes for CASTTAGGRSEQYF. This chain joins TRBV5-6 and TRBJ2-7, with a possible D match to TRBD2 (6 bases). CDR1 and CDR2 from the germline V gene are SGHDT and YYEEEE. This CDR3 region has 14 residues. V lost 6 bases to trimming and J lost 6 bases, with 19 bases between them.

The rearrangement joins TRBV5-6 to TRBJ1-3; 10 bases line up with TRBD1. The CDR3 is made up of 14 amino acids. With V trimmed by 4 bases and J by 3 bases, 1 base remained unmatched. Germline V gene sequence: CDR1 SGHDT, CDR2 YYEEEE. CDR3 sequence: CASSGTGVGNTIYF. CDR3 nucleotides: TGTGCCAGCAGCGGGACAGGGGTTGGAAACACCATATATTTT. Full variable domain (rest looked up from reference TRBV5-6 and TRBJ1-3): DAGVTQSPTHLIKTRGQQVTLRCSPKSGHDTVSWYQQALGQGPQFIFQYYEEEERQRGNFPDRFSGHQFPNYSSELNVNALLLGDSALYLCASSGTGVGNTIYFGEGSWLTVV.

This clone was picked up a small number of times. The V call is TRBV5-4, the J call TRBJ2-2; D is unclear. CDR1 is SGHNT and CDR2 is YYREEE in the germline V gene (reference sequence). CDR3 length: 14 residues. V was pared by 4 bases and J by 1 base, with 8 bases between. This chain's CDR3 is CASSLRQNTGELFF. The CDR3 coding sequence is TGTGCCAGCAGCCTCAGACAGAACACCGGGGAGCTGTTTTTT.

Remarks on this clone: An end of the junction does not agree with germline; a read error may underlie this. CDR3 amino acids: CSSSLTSGSVGGRGTQYF. The CDR3 nucleotides read TGTTCCAGCAGCTTAACTAGCGGGAGTGTTGGGGGCCGCGGGACCCAGTACTTC. The chain joins TRBV7-9 to TRBJ2-5, with 11 bases that match TRBD2. This CDR3 spans 18 amino acids. The germline V gene encodes CDR1 SEHNR and CDR2 FQNEAQ (reference sequence). The entire variable domain, with the rest obtained from reference TRBV7-9 and TRBJ2-5, is as follows: DTGVSQNPRHKITKRGQNVTFRCDPISEHNRLYWYRQTLGQGPEFLTYFQNEAQLEKSRLLSDRFSAERPKGSFSTLEIQRTEQGDSAMYLCSSSLTSGSVGGRGTQYFGPGTRLLVL.

The V call is TRBV6-6, the J call TRBJ2-2; D is ambiguous. V dropped 0 bases and J dropped 7 bases, with 3 bases sitting between them. CDR3 length: 12 amino acids. Germline V gene data show CDR1 as MNHNY and CDR2 as SVGAGI (reference sequence). CDR3 sequence: CASSYSVGELFF. Written as DNA, the CDR3 is TGTGCCAGCAGTTACTCCGTCGGGGAGCTGTTTTTT.

CDR3 loop: CAWRTAGLYEQYF. The CDR3 coding sequence is TGTGCCTGGAGGACGGCAGGACTCTACGAGCAGTACTTC. The rearrangement uses TRBV30 and TRBJ2-7; D is possibly TRBD2 (5 bases). The CDR3 spans 13 residues. The germline V and J ends were trimmed by 3 bases and 3 bases, with 12 bases remaining between them. The germline CDR1 and CDR2 sequences are GTSNPN and SVGIG (reference sequence). Full variable domain (outside the CDR3, taken from reference TRBV30 and TRBJ2-7): SQTIHQWPATLVQPVGSPLSLECTVEGTSNPNLYWYRQAAGRGLQLLFYSVGIGQISSEVPQNLSASRPQDRQFILSSKKLLLSDSGFYLCAWRTAGLYEQYFGPGTRLTVT.

In nucleotides, the CDR3 is TGTGCCAGCGCCGCCCGGCGGGATTCACCCCTCCACTTT. It translates to CASAARRDSPLHF. This chain joins TRBV6-1 and TRBJ1-6; D is ambiguous. The CDR3 totals 13 residues. Trimming left V 8 bases short and J 8 bases short, with 13 bases between. Germline V gives CDR1 MNHNS, CDR2 SASEGT.

This CDR3 reads CASSEGQGAFGELFF. The CDR3 DNA reads TGCGCCAGCAGTGAAGGACAGGGGGCCTTCGGGGAGCTGTTTTTT. This chain connects TRBV10-1 to TRBJ2-2; 11 bases map to TRBD1. The CDR3 extends over 15 amino acids. V lost 3 bases and J lost 7; bases outside the gene matches: 4. Germline V gene data show CDR1 as WNHNN and CDR2 as SYGVQD (reference sequence).

The chain uses TRBV18 and TRBJ1-2, with a tentative D call TRBD1 (6 bases). The CDR3 runs to 16 residues. The germline gives CDR1 KGHSH, CDR2 LQKENI. Trimming removed 1 base from V and 0 bases from J, with 12 bases in between. CDR3 protein: CASSPRPRGTNYGYTF. The DNA of the CDR3 is TGTGCCAGCTCACCACGCCCCAGGGGCACTAACTATGGCTACACCTTC.

The rearrangement joins TRBV10-2 to TRBJ1-6; TRBD1 aligns across 9 bases. This CDR3 comprises 17 residues. The junction had 6 bases not matched to a gene; V was cut back by 0 bases and J by 6 bases. Germline V CDR1 and CDR2: WSHSY, SAAADI. The CDR3 spells CASSESSGQGFNSPLHF. CDR3 nucleotide sequence: TGCGCCAGCAGTGAGTCATCGGGACAGGGTTTTAATTCACCCCTCCACTTT.

The chain employs TRBV13 and TRBJ2-3; 10 positions agree with TRBD2. The ends lost 4 bases at V and 3 bases at J; junction bases unmatched: 1. Germline assignment: CDR1 PRHDT and CDR2 FYEKMQ (reference sequence). There are 14 residues in the CDR3. The CDR3 loop is CASSSSGRTDTQYF. The CDR3 DNA reads as TGTGCCAGCAGCTCTAGCGGGAGAACAGATACGCAGTATTTT.